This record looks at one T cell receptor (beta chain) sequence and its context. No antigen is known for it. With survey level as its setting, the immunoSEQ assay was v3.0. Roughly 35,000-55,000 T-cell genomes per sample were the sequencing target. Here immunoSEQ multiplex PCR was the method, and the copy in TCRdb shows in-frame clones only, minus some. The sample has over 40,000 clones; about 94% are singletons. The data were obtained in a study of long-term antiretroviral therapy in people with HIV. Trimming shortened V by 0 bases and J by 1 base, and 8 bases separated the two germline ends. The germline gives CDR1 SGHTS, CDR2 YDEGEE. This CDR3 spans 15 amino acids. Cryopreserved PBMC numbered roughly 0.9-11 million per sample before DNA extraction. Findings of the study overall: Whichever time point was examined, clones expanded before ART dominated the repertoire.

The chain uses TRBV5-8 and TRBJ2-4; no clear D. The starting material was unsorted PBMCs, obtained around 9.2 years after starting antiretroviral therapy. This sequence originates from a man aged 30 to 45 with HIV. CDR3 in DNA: TGTGCCAGCAGCTTGGAACCGTTTGCCAAAAACATTCAGTACTTC. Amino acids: CASSLEPFAKNIQYF.